Described below is a single T cell receptor beta chain sequence and its context. Its antigen is still unknown. The data stem from a study of T cell responses to AZD1222 COVID-19 vaccine. Only in-frame clones appear in the TCRdb table, and some are missing; sequencing was by immunoSEQ multiplex PCR. The sample lists about 120,000 clones, around 92% occurring once. Germline V gene sequence: CDR1 SGHRS, CDR2 YFSETQ. V shed 0 bases and J 7 bases; nucleotides not matched to a gene: 5. The CDR3 contains 16 residues. Broader study findings: Repertoires were collected only later (after the peak T cell response had occurred). Most donors were white British and more were female, and clonal diversity was possibly underestimated.

The starting material was peripheral blood, obtained on day 0 of AZD1222 vaccination. The rearrangement uses TRBV5-1 and TRBJ1-6; 9 nucleotides match TRBD1. The receptor was derived from an adult in good health. CDR3 in DNA: TGCGCCAGCAGCTTGGCGTGGGGGACAGGGAATTCACCCCTCCACTTT. This translates into CASSLAWGTGNSPLHF.